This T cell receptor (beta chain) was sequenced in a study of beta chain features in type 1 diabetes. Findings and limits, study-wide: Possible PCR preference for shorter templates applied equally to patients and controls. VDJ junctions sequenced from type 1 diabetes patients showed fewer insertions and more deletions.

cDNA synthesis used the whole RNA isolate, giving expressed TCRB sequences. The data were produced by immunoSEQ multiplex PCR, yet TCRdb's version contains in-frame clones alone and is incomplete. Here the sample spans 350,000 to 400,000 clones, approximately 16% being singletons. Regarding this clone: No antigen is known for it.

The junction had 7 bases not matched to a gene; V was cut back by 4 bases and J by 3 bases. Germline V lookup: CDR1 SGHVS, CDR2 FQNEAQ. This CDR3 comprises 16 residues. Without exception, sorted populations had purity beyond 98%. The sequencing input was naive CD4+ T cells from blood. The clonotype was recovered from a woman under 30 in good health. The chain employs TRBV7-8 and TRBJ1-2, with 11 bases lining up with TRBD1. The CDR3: CASSSPGTGGYYGYTF. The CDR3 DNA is TGTGCCAGCAGCTCCCCCGGGACAGGGGGTTACTATGGCTACACCTTC.